The 2 T cell receptor beta chains below all came from one sample that was sequenced in a study of Graves' ophthalmopathy and Graves' hyperthyroidism. Using RNA transcripts, the TCR beta CDR3 regions were amplified. HTBI-primed RT-PCR formed the first round, and a multiplex PCR formed the second. TCRdb reanalysed the multiplex PCR reads using MiXCR and keeps one entry per CDR3 protein. The data show about 400,000 distinct CDR3 sequences, approximately 15% seen once. Sequencing was done on a sample of peripheral blood. These receptors originate from a woman aged 18-30 years with stable Graves' hyperthyroidism.

In DNA, the CDR3 is TGTGCCAGCAGTCCAGGACTAGCCCGAAATACGCAGTATTTT. Encoded protein: CASSPGLARNTQYF. The chain joins TRBV27 to TRBJ2-3; 8 positions match TRBD2. The CDR3 is 14 residues long. CDR1 is MNHEY, CDR2 SMNVEV, per germline (reference sequence). Trimming removed 5 bases from V and 7 bases from J; junction bases left unmatched: 8.

This clonotype was recorded at least ten times. The rearrangement links TRBV12-5 to TRBJ1-5; no definite D call. V gave up 3 bases and J gave up 3 bases, with 0 bases separating them. The CDR3 length is 11 residues. From germline, CDR1 is LGHNT and CDR2 FRNRAP. The CDR3 loop reads CASGFNQPQHF. For the CDR3, the DNA is TGTGCTAGTGGTTTCAATCAGCCCCAGCATTTT.